The 11 T cell receptor beta chains below all came from one sample that was sequenced in a study of somatic mutations in cytotoxic T cells in rheumatoid arthritis. Measured with immunoSEQ multiplex PCR; TCRdb has only the in-frame clones, and not every one. The sample holds 15,000 to 20,000 clones; approximately 80% are singletons and the top ten take 9.5% to 12%. Sequenced: CD8+ T cells sorted from blood. Source of these receptors: a young man with rheumatoid arthritis.

This chain links TRBV30 with TRBJ2-3; D is unresolved. The CDR3 spans 11 residues. With 3 bases removed from V and 4 bases from J, the gap between germline ends came to 5 bases. The germline CDR1 and CDR2 sequences are GTSNPN and SVGIG (reference sequence). The DNA for the CDR3 is TGTGCCTGGAGCCTAGCAGATACGCAGTATTTT. Translation gives CAWSLADTQYF.

V is TRBV2 and J is TRBJ2-3; TRBD1 aligns across 9 bases. With 0 bases clipped from V and 5 bases from J, the junction kept 3 bases outside the gene matches. Germline CDR1 SNHLY, CDR2 FYNNEI. The CDR3 is 15 amino acids. The CDR3 DNA reads TGTGCCAGCAGTGAAGCGAGGGACAGGGTAGATACGCAGTATTTT. Translating it yields CASSEARDRVDTQYF.

This chain uses TRBV5-1 with TRBJ2-7; maybe TRBD2 (5 bases). From germline, CDR1 is SGHRS and CDR2 YFSETQ. The ends were cut back, 0 bases at V and 0 bases at J, with 13 bases in the middle. The CDR3 consists of 16 residues. CDR3 protein: CASSLDSSGNSYEQYF. CDR3 coding DNA: TGCGCCAGCAGCTTGGACTCCAGCGGAAACTCCTACGAGCAGTACTTC. Drawing the rest from reference TRBV5-1 and TRBJ2-7, the complete variable domain is KAGVTQTPRYLIKTRGQQVTLSCSPISGHRSVSWYQQTPGQGLQFLFEYFSETQRNKGNFPGRFSGRQFSNSRSEMNVSTLELGDSALYLCASSLDSSGNSYEQYFGPGTRLTVT.

V and J are TRBV14 and TRBJ1-3; D is unresolved. This CDR3 region has 15 residues. CDR1 is SGHDN and CDR2 is FVKESK in the germline V gene. V lost 0 bases, J lost 4 bases, and 10 bases lay in between. Written as DNA, the CDR3 is TGTGCCAGCAGCCAAGATTCCCTTTGGGGAAACACCATATATTTT. It is translated as CASSQDSLWGNTIYF.

The chain links TRBV5-6 to TRBJ2-5, with 11 bases that match TRBD1. The J call is in doubt because the DNA end fits TRBJ2-7 better. Germline CDR1 and CDR2: SGHDT and YYEEEE. The CDR3 sequence is 17 residues long. CDR3 in DNA: TGTGCCAGCAGCTACGGACAGGGGGCGTATTTCGTGGACGAGCAGTACTTC. Amino acids: CASSYGQGAYFVDEQYF.

The chain uses TRBV5-1 and TRBJ2-4, with D tentatively TRBD2 (5 bases). Germline V gene sequence: CDR1 SGHRS, CDR2 YFSETQ. This CDR3 region has 15 residues. Trimming pared 2 bases from V and 0 bases from J, leaving 9 bases between. The CDR3 DNA is TGCGCCAGCAGCTTTAAGGGAGTAGCCAAAAACATTCAGTACTTC. As protein: CASSFKGVAKNIQYF.

This chain links TRBV9 with TRBJ2-6; 7 bases line up with TRBD1. The CDR3 sequence is 21 residues long. From germline, CDR1 is SGDLS and CDR2 YYNGEE. V was pared by 4 bases and J by 0 bases, with 19 bases of the junction left unmatched. CDR3 bases: TGTGCCAGCAGCCCACCAATGAGGGGAAGGACAGGCCACTCTGGGGCCAACGTCCTGACTTTC. Its protein is CASSPPMRGRTGHSGANVLTF. Combining the CDR3 with reference TRBV9 and TRBJ2-6 gives the whole variable domain DSGVTQTPKHLITATGQRVTLRCSPRSGDLSVYWYQQSLDQGLQFLIQYYNGEERAKGNILERFSAQQFPDLHSELNLSSLELGDSALYFCASSPPMRGRTGHSGANVLTFGAGSRLTVL.

This clone has a single count. The DNA for the CDR3 is TGTGCCAGCAGCGCGACTGGGAACACTGAAGCTTTCTTT. Translating it yields CASSATGNTEAFF. The chain employs TRBV9 and TRBJ1-1; no firm D call. CDR1 SGDLS and CDR2 YYNGEE come from the germline V gene. The CDR3 loop spans 13 amino acids. Trimming removed 3 bases at V and 1 base at J, with 7 bases between.

The rearrangement joins TRBV6-6 to TRBJ1-5; D not resolved. V shed 2 bases and J shed 7 bases, with 6 bases lying between them. CDR1 is MNHNY and CDR2 is SVGAGI in the germline V gene (reference sequence). This CDR3 has 12 amino acids. CDR3 protein: CASSYGQQPQHF. The CDR3 coding sequence is TGTGCCAGCAGTTACGGGCAGCAGCCCCAGCATTTT.

This clone appeared once. The rearrangement joins TRBV9 to TRBJ2-5; 12 nucleotides match TRBD2. The V gene end was trimmed by 3 bases and the J gene end by 2 bases; junction bases not matched to a gene: 5. In germline, CDR1 is SGDLS, CDR2 YYNGEE. There are 16 residues in the CDR3. The DNA of the CDR3 is TGTGCCAGCAGCGCCAAACTAGCGGGGGGTCAAGAGACCCAGTACTTC. It specifies CASSAKLAGGQETQYF.

The CDR3 reads CASSFDRGAFF. Written as DNA, the CDR3 is TGTGCCAGCAGCTTCGACAGGGGAGCTTTCTTT. The gene calls are TRBV5-6 and TRBJ1-1; 8 bases are a match to TRBD1. The CDR3 is 11 amino acids. V trimming: 2 bases; J trimming: 10 bases; junction bases outside the gene matches: 1. Germline V lookup: CDR1 SGHDT, CDR2 YYEEEE.